This T cell receptor (beta chain) was profiled in a study of blood T cell repertoires in COVID-19. Overall study: Acute and convalescent COVID-19 specimens originated in the United States, Italy and Spain. From T cells, B-cell-depleted T cells, or PBMCs came the material, which was cDNA or gDNA.

Authors' data handling: It was from reference gene primer amplification that nucleated cell counts were estimated. Measured with immunoSEQ multiplex PCR; TCRdb has only the in-frame clones, and not every one. That table is the source of V, J and clone size, and D and trimming were worked out from the DNA. The sample lists approximately 160,000 clones; under 85% were seen once. The clonotype originates from a woman over 75 with acute or convalescent COVID-19. Sequenced: peripheral blood.

CDR3 DNA: TGTGCCAGCAGCTCTACTGGACCCGGGGATGCGACCCAGTACTTC. The encoded protein is CASSSTGPGDATQYF. V gene TRBV7-6 combines with J gene TRBJ2-5; tentatively, D is TRBD2 (5 bases). The CDR3 contains 15 residues. Trimming removed 4 bases at V and 7 bases at J, with 19 bases between. Germline assignment: CDR1 SGHVS and CDR2 FNYEAQ.